These 9 T cell receptor beta chains were sequenced from one sample in a study of blood T cell repertoires in COVID-19. TCRdb's table, derived via immunoSEQ multiplex PCR, lists solely in-frame clones and lacks some. This table has approximately 120,000 clones, approximately 88% appearing once. The material sequenced was peripheral blood. The receptors here all came from a man aged 50-60 years with acute or convalescent COVID-19.

This rearrangement joins TRBV19 to TRBJ1-4, with TRBD1 matching 7 bases. J lost 5 bases, V lost 6 bases, and 6 bases had no gene match. Germline assignment: CDR1 LNHDA and CDR2 SQIVND (reference sequence). The CDR3 has 14 residues. CDR3 sequence reads: CASRADRINEKLFF. CDR3 sequence (DNA): TGTGCCAGTAGAGCGGACAGGATAAATGAAAAACTGTTTTTT. Based on the CDR3 plus reference TRBV19 and TRBJ1-4, the full variable domain is DGGITQSPKYLFRKEGQNVTLSCEQNLNHDAMYWYRQDPGQGLRLIYYSQIVNDFQKGDIAEGYSVSREKKESFPLTVTSAQKNPTAFYLCASRADRINEKLFFGSGTQLSVL.

This chain uses TRBV6-5 with TRBJ2-7; 10 bases line up with TRBD1. Germline assignment: CDR1 MNHEY and CDR2 SVGAGI. This CDR3 has 13 amino acids. V shed 8 bases, J shed 3 bases, and the junction held 4 bases outside the gene matches. For the CDR3, the DNA is TGTGCCAGCTCGGGACAGGGGATCTACGAGCAGTACTTC. It yields the protein CASSGQGIYEQYF.

The CDR3, as DNA: TGTGCCAGCAGTGACCAAAGACAGGGTTGGACTGAAGCTTTCTTT. Its protein is CASSDQRQGWTEAFF. The gene calls are TRBV6-1 and TRBJ1-1; 7 bases are a match to TRBD1. Germline CDR1 and CDR2: MNHNS and SASEGT. Trimming took 3 bases from V and 5 from J; bases not matched to a gene: 9. The CDR3 spans 15 residues.

This chain connects TRBV24-1 to TRBJ2-1; 7 nucleotides agree with TRBD1. CDR1 is KGHDR and CDR2 is SFDVKD in the germline V gene. The CDR3 runs to 17 residues. V shed 2 bases, J shed 9 bases, and the junction held 15 bases outside the gene matches. Written as DNA, the CDR3 is TGTGCCACCAGTGATTCCCTAAGACAGGGCCGGTTGGGTGAGCAGTTCTTC. Amino acid sequence: CATSDSLRQGRLGEQFF.

This rearrangement joins TRBV3-1 (or the pseudogene TRBV3-2) to TRBJ2-1, with TRBD1 matching 8 bases. Unmatched junction bases numbered 10, after V lost 1 base and J lost 8 bases. Looked up from germline, CDR1 is LGHDT and CDR2 is YNNKEL (reference sequence). The CDR3 has 16 residues. The CDR3 loop reads CASSQGRTGCDHEQFF. Here the CDR3 DNA reads TGTGCCAGCAGCCAAGGGCGGACAGGGTGTGACCATGAGCAGTTCTTC.

The chain has TRBV2 and TRBJ2-6; 7 positions agree with TRBD1. CDR3 length: 15 residues. Germline assignment: CDR1 SNHLY and CDR2 FYNNEI. The V and J ends lost 7 bases and 4 bases, in that order; junction bases with no gene match: 7. CDR3: CASTGRGSGANVLTF. In DNA, the CDR3 is TGTGCCAGCACCGGCAGGGGGTCCGGGGCCAACGTCCTGACTTTC.

The gene calls are TRBV2 and TRBJ1-5; D remains ambiguous. The CDR3 has 15 residues. CDR1 is SNHLY and CDR2 is FYNNEI in the germline V gene. Trimming took 7 bases from V and 3 from J, leaving 16 bases between them. CDR3 in DNA: TGTGCCAGCACCCTAGACGAGGGTTACAATCAGCCCCAGCATTTT. It yields the protein CASTLDEGYNQPQHF.

The V and J genes are TRBV19 and TRBJ2-2, with 9 bases lining up with TRBD1. V lost 8 bases and J lost 5; bases outside the gene matches: 15. Germline CDR1 is LNHDA and CDR2 is SQIVND (reference sequence). This CDR3 contains 17 residues. The CDR3 sequence is CASRNHGQGTRTGELFF. Here the CDR3 DNA reads TGTGCCAGTCGTAATCACGGACAGGGGACACGGACCGGGGAGCTGTTTTTT.

V gene TRBV30 combines with J gene TRBJ2-1, with 10 bases matching TRBD2. Germline V gives CDR1 GTSNPN, CDR2 SVGIG (reference sequence). V trimming: 0 bases; J trimming: 4 bases; junction bases outside the gene matches: 9. The CDR3 consists of 17 residues. CDR3 residues: CAWSVPSGTSVYNEQFF. The CDR3 DNA reads as TGTGCCTGGAGTGTACCCTCCGGGACTAGCGTTTACAATGAGCAGTTCTTC.